This record concerns one TCR beta chain sequence. Germline V gene lookup returns CDR1 SGDLS and CDR2 YYNGEE. There are 14 residues in the CDR3. Trimming shortened V by 3 bases and J by 3 bases, and 9 bases separated the two germline ends. Method: immunoSEQ multiplex PCR; TCRdb's copy keeps in-frame clones and lacks some. Of 390,000 or so clones in the sample, approximately 87% are singletons; the top ten hold about 10%. The data stem from a study of blood T cell repertoires in COVID-19. Input material: PBMCs or T cells enriched from blood (not recorded which). J is TRBJ1-4 and V is TRBV9; D remains ambiguous. This sequence was found in a woman in her forties or fifties who had recovered from COVID-19. CDR3: CASSADIPNEKLFF. CDR3 sequence (DNA): TGTGCCAGCAGCGCCGACATACCTAATGAAAAACTGTTTTTT.